Sequencing of this T cell receptor beta chain was carried out in a study of cytotoxic CD8 clonotypes in ibrutinib-treated CLL. Trimming cost V 4 bases and J 5 bases; bases outside gene matches: 14. This CDR3 has 17 residues. Germline lookup yields CDR1 MNHEY and CDR2 SMNVEV (reference sequence). This clone was detected ten times or more. Sequenced by immunoSEQ multiplex PCR; TCRdb stores in-frame clones only, minus some. In the table there are approximately 200,000 clones, over 60% of which are singletons. The clonotype comes from a human donor with chronic lymphocytic leukemia. The source material was PBMCs, sampled after 24 months of ibrutinib treatment. The rearrangement joins TRBV27 to TRBJ2-1; 7 bases line up with TRBD2. CDR3 in DNA: TGTGCCAGCAGTTCCCCTCCCAAGAGCGGGATAAACAATGAGCAGTTCTTC. It translates to CASSSPPKSGINNEQFF.